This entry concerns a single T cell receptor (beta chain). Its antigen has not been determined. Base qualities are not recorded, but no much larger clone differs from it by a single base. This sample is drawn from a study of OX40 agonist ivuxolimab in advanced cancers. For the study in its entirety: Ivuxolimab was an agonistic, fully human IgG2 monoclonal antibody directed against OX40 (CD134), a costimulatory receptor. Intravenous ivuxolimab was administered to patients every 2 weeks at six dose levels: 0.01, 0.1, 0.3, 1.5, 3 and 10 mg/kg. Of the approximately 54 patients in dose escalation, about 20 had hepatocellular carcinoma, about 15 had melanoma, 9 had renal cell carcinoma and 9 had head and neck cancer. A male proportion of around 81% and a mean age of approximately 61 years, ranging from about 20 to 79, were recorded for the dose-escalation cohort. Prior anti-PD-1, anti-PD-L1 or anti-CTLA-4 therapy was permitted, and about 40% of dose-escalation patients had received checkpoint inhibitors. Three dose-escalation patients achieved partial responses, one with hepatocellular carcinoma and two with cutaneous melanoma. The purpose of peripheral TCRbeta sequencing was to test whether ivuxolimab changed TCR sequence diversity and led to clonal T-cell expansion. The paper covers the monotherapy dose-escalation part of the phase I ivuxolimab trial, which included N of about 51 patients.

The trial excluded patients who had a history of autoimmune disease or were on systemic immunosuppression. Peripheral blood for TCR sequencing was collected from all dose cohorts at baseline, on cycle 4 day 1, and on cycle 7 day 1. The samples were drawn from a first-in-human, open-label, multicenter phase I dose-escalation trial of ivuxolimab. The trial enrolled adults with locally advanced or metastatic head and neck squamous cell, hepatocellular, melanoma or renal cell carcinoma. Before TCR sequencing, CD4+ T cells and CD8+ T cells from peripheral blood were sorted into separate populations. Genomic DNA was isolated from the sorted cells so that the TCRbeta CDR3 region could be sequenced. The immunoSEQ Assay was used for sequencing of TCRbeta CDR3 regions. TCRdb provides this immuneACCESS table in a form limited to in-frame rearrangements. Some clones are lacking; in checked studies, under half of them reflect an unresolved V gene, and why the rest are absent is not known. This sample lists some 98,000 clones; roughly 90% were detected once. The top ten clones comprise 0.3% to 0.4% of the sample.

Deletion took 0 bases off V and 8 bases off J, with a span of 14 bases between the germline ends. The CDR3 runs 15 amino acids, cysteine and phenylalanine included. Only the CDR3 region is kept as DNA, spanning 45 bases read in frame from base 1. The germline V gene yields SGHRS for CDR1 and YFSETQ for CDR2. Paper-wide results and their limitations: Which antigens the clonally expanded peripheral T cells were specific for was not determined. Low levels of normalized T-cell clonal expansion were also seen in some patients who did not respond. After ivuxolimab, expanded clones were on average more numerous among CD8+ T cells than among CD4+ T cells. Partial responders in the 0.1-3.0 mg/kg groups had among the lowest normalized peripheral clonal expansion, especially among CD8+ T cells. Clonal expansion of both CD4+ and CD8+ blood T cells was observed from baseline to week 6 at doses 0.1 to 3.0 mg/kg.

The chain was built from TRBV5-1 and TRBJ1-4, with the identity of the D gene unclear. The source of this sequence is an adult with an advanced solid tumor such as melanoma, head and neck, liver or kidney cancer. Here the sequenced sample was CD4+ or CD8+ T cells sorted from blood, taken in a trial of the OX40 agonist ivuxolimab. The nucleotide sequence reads TGCGCCAGCAGCTTGGGTTCGGGAGGCGAGGAAAAACTGTTTTTT. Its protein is CASSLGSGGEEKLFF.